These T cell receptor beta chains were read from a single sample in a study of T cell clonotyping in hematopoietic cell transplantation. Repertoires were generated with immunoSEQ multiplex PCR, while TCRdb's copy carries only in-frame clones and drops some. The sample includes 45,000 or so clones, roughly 80% of them seen just once. Here the sequenced sample was peripheral blood mononuclear cells, taken before stem cell transplant. The receptors here all came from a man between 60 and 70 years old with myelodysplastic syndrome. Some clones in this sample may be carry-over from other donors' samples. Each CDR3 is given with its conserved first and last residue. The order of the fields is CDR3 DNA, CDR3 protein, D gene, V gene, clone size, J gene. A D gene is named only where the DNA matches it firmly. Not every row has a clone size; where given, it reads once, few, many or a size class.

TGTGCCAGCTCCCTCACACGGACAGGGGGCATTGCGAACACCGGGGAGCTGTTTTTT,CASSLTRTGGIANTGELFF,TRBD1,TRBV18,-,TRBJ2-2
TGTGCCAGCAGCCAGGGAATTGTAGCCTCGGGGACCACTGAAGCTTTCTTT,CASSQGIVASGTTEAFF,-,TRBV11-2,-,TRBJ1-1
TGTGCCAGCAGCCCAGGGACAGGGGGCATTAACTATGGCTACACCTTC,CASSPGTGGINYGYTF,TRBD1,TRBV5-6,-,TRBJ1-2
TGTGCCAGCAGGCCCACGGACCCTGGGAATCAGCCCCAGCATTTT,CASRPTDPGNQPQHF,-,TRBV6-5,once,TRBJ1-5
TGTGCCAGCAGTGGCGCTTTTCGGGGTAGCTCTGGGGCCAACGTCCTGACTTTC,CASSGAFRGSSGANVLTF,-,TRBV25-1,few,TRBJ2-6
TGTGCCATCACCCCAGGGGACGGGGAAAAACTGTTTTTT,CAITPGDGEKLFF,-,TRBV10-3,-,TRBJ1-4
TGTGCCAGCAGTTACCGAAAACAGGGGGCGCGCTACGAGCAGTACTTC,CASSYRKQGARYEQYF,TRBD1,TRBV27,-,TRBJ2-7
TGCGCCAGCAGCCCTTCTGGCGCCCAAGAGACCCAGTACTTC,CASSPSGAQETQYF,-,TRBV5-1,-,TRBJ2-5
TGTGCCAGCAGCTTCAATGGACAGGCCACTGAAGCTTTCTTT,CASSFNGQATEAFF,TRBD1,TRBV5-6,-,TRBJ1-1
TGTGCCAGTGGTTCGGATCCTTGGTATGGCTACACCTTC,CASGSDPWYGYTF,-,TRBV19,-,TRBJ1-2
TGTGCCAGCAGTTACTCAGGGCCGGGGTTCTTC,CASSYSGPGFF,-,TRBV6-6,-,TRBJ2-1
TGTGCCAGCAGCGTCAAACAGGGGGGTGGCACAGATACGCAGTATTTT,CASSVKQGGGTDTQYF,TRBD1,TRBV9,-,TRBJ2-3
TGTGCCTCCTTTGGGGGGGTACCGGGGCAGTTCTTC,CASFGGVPGQFF,TRBD2,TRBV30,-,TRBJ2-1
TGCGCCAGCAGTGGCGACATTGCAGATACGCAGTATTTT,CASSGDIADTQYF,-,TRBV5-1,-,TRBJ2-3
TGTACCTCACATGGGGGGAGGGGGATCAACGAGCAGTACTTC,CTSHGGRGINEQYF,-,TRBV27,-,TRBJ2-7
TGTGCCAGCAGCTTGGCCAGGAACACCGGGGAGCTGTTTTTT,CASSLARNTGELFF,-,TRBV5-5,-,TRBJ2-2
TGCGCCAGCAGCAGGACGGAGGGCTACTCTGGGGCCAACGTCCTGACTTTC,CASSRTEGYSGANVLTF,-,TRBV5-1,few,TRBJ2-6
TGTGCCAGCAGCTTCTGGACAGGGGCGACTGAAGCTTTCTTT,CASSFWTGATEAFF,TRBD1,TRBV7-2,-,TRBJ1-1
TGTGCCAGCAGTACGGGACACGGCGAGCAGTACTTC,CASSTGHGEQYF,-,TRBV2,-,TRBJ2-7
TGTGCCTGGAGTGAGGGGGATAATTCACCCCTCCACTTT,CAWSEGDNSPLHF,-,TRBV30,-,TRBJ1-6
TGTGCCAGCAGCCAAGCCCGGAGAACTAATGAAAAACTGTTTTTT,CASSQARRTNEKLFF,-,TRBV14,few,TRBJ1-4
TGTGCCAGCAGTCCCAGGGGGCCCGGGGCCAACGTCCTGACTTTC,CASSPRGPGANVLTF,TRBD1,TRBV6-6,-,TRBJ2-6
TGTGCCAGCAGTGAGTGGGGTACCGGGGAGCTGTTTTTT,CASSEWGTGELFF,-,TRBV2,-,TRBJ2-2
TGTGCCAGCAGCTCCGGACTTTCGGGGGAGACCCAGTACTTC,CASSSGLSGETQYF,-,TRBV7-6,-,TRBJ2-5
TGTGCCAGCAGCCCGCCAGGGGAAAAAGAGACCCAGTACTTC,CASSPPGEKETQYF,-,TRBV5-4,-,TRBJ2-5
TGCGCCAGCAGCGCTGGGGACAGGGGCGGCTACACCTTC,CASSAGDRGGYTF,TRBD1,TRBV5-1,-,TRBJ1-2
TGTGCCAGCAGCCCCTCCGCACGAACTGGGTCGCCCCAGTACTTC,CASSPSARTGSPQYF,-,TRBV2,-,TRBJ2-5
TGTGCCAGCAGGAGGACCGGGACAGCGAACACTGAAGCTTTCTTT,CASRRTGTANTEAFF,TRBD1,TRBV2,-,TRBJ1-1
TGTGCCAGCAGCGTGGGGTCCGGGGAGCTGTTTTTT,CASSVGSGELFF,-,TRBV5-6,few,TRBJ2-2
TGTGCCAGCAGCCTTGGACAGGGCTTTGGCTACACCTTC,CASSLGQGFGYTF,TRBD1,TRBV7-2,-,TRBJ1-2
TGTGCCAGCAGTCAGGCGGGGAGCTACACCTTC,CASSQAGSYTF,-,TRBV25-1,-,TRBJ1-2
TGTGCCAGCAGCTTAGTCGGGCAGGGTTACACCGGGGAGCTGTTTTTT,CASSLVGQGYTGELFF,-,TRBV13,-,TRBJ2-2
TGTGCCAGCGGCAGAAATGAGCAGTTCTTC,CASGRNEQFF,-,TRBV7-8,-,TRBJ2-1
TGTGCCAGCAGCTTAGGAGTTACAGATACGCAGTATTTT,CASSLGVTDTQYF,-,TRBV7-2,few,TRBJ2-3
TGTGCCAGTAGGCCAGGGGGGATGACTAATGAAAAACTGTTTTTT,CASRPGGMTNEKLFF,TRBD1,TRBV19,-,TRBJ1-4
TGTGCCAGCAGCTGGGATGACAAGGGCTCACCCCTCCACTTT,CASSWDDKGSPLHF,-,TRBV2,-,TRBJ1-6
TGTGCCAGCAGTTATCTAGCGGGGGGATACGAGCAGTACTTC,CASSYLAGGYEQYF,TRBD2,TRBV7-2,-,TRBJ2-7
TGTGCCAGCAGCGTAGGGGGGTACACTCACGAGACCCAGTACTTC,CASSVGGYTHETQYF,-,TRBV9,-,TRBJ2-5
TGTGCCAGCAGCGCGGACAGGGGAGCTGAAAAACTGTTTTTT,CASSADRGAEKLFF,TRBD1,TRBV9,-,TRBJ1-4
TGTGCCAGTAGTAAGACAGGGGGCTTTGAGCAGTTCTTC,CASSKTGGFEQFF,TRBD1,TRBV19,-,TRBJ2-1
TGTGCCAGCAGCCCCACGGGCGGGGGGGCTTTCTTT,CASSPTGGGAFF,-,TRBV7-9,-,TRBJ1-1
TGTGCCAGCAGCCTATGGACAGGGGCCACTGGAAACACCATATATTTT,CASSLWTGATGNTIYF,TRBD1,TRBV28,-,TRBJ1-3
TGTGCCAGCAGCTTAGTCCTAGCGGGGGGGACTAGCACAGATACGCAGTATTTT,CASSLVLAGGTSTDTQYF,TRBD2,TRBV7-2,-,TRBJ2-3
TGTGCCAGTAGTACCCGGGGGCGTCACAATGAGCAGTTCTTC,CASSTRGRHNEQFF,-,TRBV19,-,TRBJ2-1
TGTGCCAGTAGTAGGACCGGGACTAGCGGCCGCACTATGAACACCGGGGAGCTGTTTTTT,CASSRTGTSGRTMNTGELFF,TRBD2,TRBV19,-,TRBJ2-2
TGCGCCAGCAGTGATCCGGGGGGGCCGCATAATGAGCAGTTCTTC,CASSDPGGPHNEQFF,TRBD2,TRBV10-2,-,TRBJ2-1
TGTGCCAGCAGCGTTTTAGGGGCCATTTCTGGCTACACCTTC,CASSVLGAISGYTF,-,TRBV9,few,TRBJ1-2
TGTGCCAGCACCTTAGGGAGCGTAAACACCGGGGAGCTGTTTTTT,CASTLGSVNTGELFF,-,TRBV6-5,-,TRBJ2-2
TGTGCCAGCAGCTTGTGGGGCCTAGCGGTATACGAGCAGTACTTC,CASSLWGLAVYEQYF,TRBD2,TRBV11-2,-,TRBJ2-7
TGTGCCAGCAGCTCCGGACAGGAAGCCTACGAGCAGTACTTC,CASSSGQEAYEQYF,TRBD1,TRBV6-1,once,TRBJ2-7
TGTGCCACCCGAGCCCAGGGGAGCATTGAAAAACTGTTTTTT,CATRAQGSIEKLFF,-,TRBV18,-,TRBJ1-4
TGTGCCAGCAGCTTAGGGGCTTGGCTAGCTCGGGACAATGAGCAGTTCTTC,CASSLGAWLARDNEQFF,-,TRBV7-2,-,TRBJ2-1
TGTGCCAGCAGCTTCAGTGTGAACACTGAAGCTTTCTTT,CASSFSVNTEAFF,-,TRBV7-2,-,TRBJ1-1
TGCGCCAGCAGCCAGGCGACCGATGAGACCCAGTACTTC,CASSQATDETQYF,-,TRBV4-3,few,TRBJ2-5
TGTGCCAGCAGTCGCCTCGGGACCAGCACAGATACGCAGTATTTT,CASSRLGTSTDTQYF,-,TRBV27,once,TRBJ2-3
TGCGCCAGCAGCCACCACAGGGGGCCCTACGAGCAGTACTTC,CASSHHRGPYEQYF,TRBD1,TRBV4-3,-,TRBJ2-7
TGTGCCAGCACTAAGGACAGAGAGTATGGCTACACCTTC,CASTKDREYGYTF,-,TRBV6-1,once,TRBJ1-2
TGTGCCAGCAGTTTATGGGGGTCCATGTTAGCCGTTAGCTCCTACGAGCAGTACTTC,CASSLWGSMLAVSSYEQYF,-,TRBV28,once,TRBJ2-7
TGTGCCAGCAGCTTAGATCCGACAATCGGAGGCTACACCTTC,CASSLDPTIGGYTF,-,TRBV11-2,-,TRBJ1-2
TGTGCCAGCAGCCAGGGAGAGAACACTGAAGCTTTCTTT,CASSQGENTEAFF,-,TRBV11-2,-,TRBJ1-1